One and the same sample provided the 12 T cell receptor beta chains below, sequenced in a study of T cell responses to AZD1222 COVID-19 vaccine. Only in-frame clones appear in the TCRdb table, and some are missing; sequencing was by immunoSEQ multiplex PCR. The data hold fewer than 200,000 clones, with roughly 89% observed a single time. Sequences were derived from peripheral blood, sampled 28 days after the second AZD1222 dose. The receptors stem from an adult who received the AZD1222 COVID-19 vaccine.

The chain links TRBV4-1 to TRBJ2-2; 7 bases are shared with TRBD1. J lost 7 bases, V lost 7 bases, and 12 bases had no gene match. The CDR3 loop spans 15 amino acids. Germline-derived CDR1 and CDR2 are MGHRA and YSYEKL. The CDR3 region is CASTPKGAWGGELFF. CDR3 nucleotides: TGCGCCAGCACACCTAAGGGGGCTTGGGGCGGGGAGCTGTTTTTT.

This sequence joins TRBV9 and TRBJ2-1; tentative D call: TRBD1 (5 bases). The V and J ends lost 0 bases and 6 bases respectively, with 13 bases between them. This CDR3 is built from 15 residues. Germline V lookup: CDR1 SGDLS, CDR2 YYNGEE. The CDR3 DNA follows: TGTGCCAGCAGCGTAGCTGGGGCAGGGATCAATGAGCAGTTCTTC. Its protein product is CASSVAGAGINEQFF.

Regarding this clone: At the DNA level, this CDR3 is encoded by other sequences in the same sample as well. The rearrangement joins TRBV4-1 to TRBJ2-7, with a weak D call TRBD1 (5 bases). The CDR3 sequence is 15 residues long. V was cut by 0 bases and J by 2 bases, with 11 bases left in between. CDR1 and CDR2 (germline): MGHRA, YSYEKL. The CDR3 DNA sequence: TGCGCCAGCAGCCAAGATCCTACAGGCACCTACGAGCAGTACTTC. Translating it yields CASSQDPTGTYEQYF.

Here the CDR3 DNA reads TGTGCCAGCAACCCAGGGGGCTCCCATGGGCATGAGCAGTTCTTC. It translates to CASNPGGSHGHEQFF. The rearrangement joins TRBV6-5 to TRBJ2-1, with 8 bases aligning to TRBD1. Trimming cost V 7 bases and J 8 bases; bases outside gene matches: 13. Germline V gives CDR1 MNHEY, CDR2 SVGAGI. CDR3 size: 15 residues.

The chain recombines TRBV6-6 with TRBJ2-7, with 10 bases aligning to TRBD1. J lost 2 bases, V lost 5 bases, and 18 bases had no gene match. This CDR3 has 19 amino acids. CDR1 and CDR2 (germline): MNHNY, SVGAGI (reference sequence). The CDR3 is CASSLISGTGDPSAYEQYF. The CDR3 nucleotides read TGTGCCAGCAGTCTGATATCCGGGACAGGGGATCCCTCCGCCTACGAGCAGTACTTC.

The chain carries TRBV27 and TRBJ2-7; 9 bases match TRBD1. Germline loops: CDR1 MNHEY, CDR2 SMNVEV (reference sequence). CDR3 length equals 14 residues. V trimming: 5 bases; J trimming: 4 bases; junction bases outside the gene matches: 6. For the CDR3, the DNA is TGTGCCAGCAGTCGGACAGGGGTCCTTTACGAGCAGTACTTC. This translates into CASSRTGVLYEQYF.

The chain uses TRBV3-1 (or the pseudogene TRBV3-2) and TRBJ2-1; 7 bases agree with TRBD1. The CDR3 runs to 15 residues. The V segment lost 5 bases and the J segment 0 bases; nucleotides outside the gene matches: 4. Germline assignment: CDR1 LGHDT and CDR2 YNNKEL (reference sequence). The CDR3 nucleotides are TGTGCCAGCAGCATGGACAGGAGCTCCTACAATGAGCAGTTCTTC. Translated, it gives CASSMDRSSYNEQFF.

This clone appeared once. V is TRBV4-2 and J is TRBJ1-1; the D gene is possibly TRBD1 (5 bases). V gave up 1 base and J gave up 10 bases, with 13 bases separating them. In germline, CDR1 is LGHNA, CDR2 YNFKEQ. This CDR3 has 13 residues. CDR3 sequence reads: CASSQGFQGPAFF. The CDR3 coding sequence is TGTGCCAGCAGCCAAGGGTTTCAGGGCCCAGCTTTCTTT.

V usage is TRBV4-1 and J usage is TRBJ1-2; D is ambiguous. Germline V lookup: CDR1 MGHRA, CDR2 YSYEKL. V dropped 1 base and J dropped 3 bases, with 9 bases sitting between them. The CDR3 totals 14 residues. The CDR3 DNA is TGCGCCAGCAGCCAAGTCCCGGGTGACTATGGCTACACCTTC. Protein product: CASSQVPGDYGYTF.

The chain recombines TRBV2 with TRBJ2-5; 8 bases match TRBD2. CDR3 length: 14 residues. The ends lost 6 bases at V and 3 bases at J; junction bases unmatched: 6. Germline V gene data show CDR1 as SNHLY and CDR2 as FYNNEI. Here the CDR3 DNA reads TGTGCCAGCAGCTACCGGCGGGGGGAAGAGACCCAGTACTTC. It specifies CASSYRRGEETQYF.

This sequence joins TRBV7-8 and TRBJ2-2; 7 nucleotides agree with TRBD1. The V and J ends lost 8 bases and 0 bases, in that order; junction bases with no gene match: 9. The CDR3 has 16 amino acids. Germline V lookup: CDR1 SGHVS, CDR2 FQNEAQ. The CDR3 spells CASDDRAEANTGELFF. The CDR3 nucleotides are TGTGCCAGCGACGACAGGGCAGAAGCGAACACCGGGGAGCTGTTTTTT. Variable domain in full (rest from reference TRBV7-8 and TRBJ2-2): GAGVSQSPRYKVAKRGQDVALRCDPISGHVSLFWYQQALGQGPEFLTYFQNEAQLDKSGLPSDRFFAERPEGSVSTLKIQRTQQEDSAVYLCASDDRAEANTGELFFGEGSRLTVL.

J is TRBJ2-5 and V is TRBV7-6, with 11 bases fitting TRBD2. Losses at the gene ends were 5 bases for V and 4 bases for J; bases not matched to a gene: 3. The germline V gene encodes CDR1 SGHVS and CDR2 FNYEAQ. The CDR3 consists of 14 residues. This CDR3 is CASSQTSGGETQYF. The CDR3 DNA sequence: TGTGCCAGCAGCCAAACTAGCGGGGGAGAGACCCAGTACTTC.